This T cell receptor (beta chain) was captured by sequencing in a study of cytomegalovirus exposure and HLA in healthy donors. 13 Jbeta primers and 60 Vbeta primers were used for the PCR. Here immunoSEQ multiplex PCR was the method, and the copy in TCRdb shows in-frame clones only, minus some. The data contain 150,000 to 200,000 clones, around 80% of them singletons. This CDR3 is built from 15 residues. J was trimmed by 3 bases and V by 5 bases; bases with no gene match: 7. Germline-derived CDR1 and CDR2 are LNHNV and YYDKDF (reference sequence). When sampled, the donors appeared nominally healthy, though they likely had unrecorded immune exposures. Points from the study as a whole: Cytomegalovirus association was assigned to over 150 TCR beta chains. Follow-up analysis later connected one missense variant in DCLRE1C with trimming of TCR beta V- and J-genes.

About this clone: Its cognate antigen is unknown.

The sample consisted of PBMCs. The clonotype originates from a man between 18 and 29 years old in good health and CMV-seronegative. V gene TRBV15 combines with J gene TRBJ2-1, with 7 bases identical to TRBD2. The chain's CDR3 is CATSFPGDYYNEQFF. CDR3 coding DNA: TGTGCCACCAGCTTCCCGGGGGACTACTACAATGAGCAGTTCTTC.